The rows below give T cell receptor beta chains drawn from one sample of a study of cytomegalovirus exposure and HLA in healthy donors. Sequenced by immunoSEQ multiplex PCR; TCRdb stores in-frame clones only, minus some. This table has fewer than 250,000 clones, over 75% appearing once. The sample taken for sequencing was PBMCs. These receptors came from a woman under 30 in good health and CMV-seropositive. The CDR3 runs from the conserved cysteine through the conserved F or W. A D gene is named only where the DNA matches it firmly. Clone size is stated in some rows and not others, as once, few, many or a class when expanded.

j_call cdr3_length v_call d_call clone_size cdr3_nt cdr3_aa
TRBJ2-7 15 TRBV19 NA NA TGTGCCAGTAGTGCCCGACACCGGCCCTCCTACGAGCAGTACTTC CASSARHRPSYEQYF
TRBJ2-5 15 TRBV5-6 TRBD2 NA TGTGCCAGCAGCTTGTTAGCGGGAAAGAGGGAGACCCAGTACTTC CASSLLAGKRETQYF
TRBJ2-7 15 TRBV19 TRBD2 NA TGTGCCAGTAGTACCTCTGCGGGAGGATCCTACGAGCAGTACTTC CASSTSAGGSYEQYF
TRBJ2-1 13 TRBV9 NA NA TGTGCCAGCCTGGGGCGACTCTACAATGAGCAGTTCTTC CASLGRLYNEQFF
TRBJ2-3 17 TRBV4-1 TRBD2 NA TGCGCCAGCAGCCAAGGAGTCGGGGGGGTCAGCACAGATACGCAGTATTTT CASSQGVGGVSTDTQYF
TRBJ2-1 16 TRBV4-1 TRBD2 NA TGCGCCAGCAGCCAAACTAGCGGATACCGACGATATGAGCAGTTCTTC CASSQTSGYRRYEQFF
TRBJ2-3 14 TRBV2 TRBD1 NA TGTGCCAGCAGTGGGGACAGCCGAACAGATACGCAGTATTTT CASSGDSRTDTQYF
TRBJ2-7 15 TRBV7-2 TRBD1 NA TGTGCCAGCAGCTTTAGGACAGGGGACGAGTACGAGCAGTACTTC CASSFRTGDEYEQYF
TRBJ1-2 15 TRBV4-1 TRBD1 NA TGCGCCAGCAGCCTGAGGGACAGGGGGCAAGGGGGCTACACCTTC CASSLRDRGQGGYTF
TRBJ2-1 14 TRBV5-6 NA once TGTGCCAGCAGCTTGGCTTCTCCCTACAATGAGCAGTTCTTC CASSLASPYNEQFF
TRBJ2-5 15 TRBV4-1 NA NA TGCGCCAGCAGCCAAGATCCCGGGGTTTGGGAGACCCAGTACTTC CASSQDPGVWETQYF
TRBJ2-7 13 TRBV19 NA NA TGTGCCAGTAGTATAGCGGTAACCTACGAGCAGTACTTC CASSIAVTYEQYF
TRBJ2-1 15 TRBV9 TRBD1 NA TGTGCCAGCAGGTCGACAGGGGGCTCCTACAATGAGCAGTTCTTC CASRSTGGSYNEQFF
TRBJ1-1 16 TRBV11-2 NA NA TGTGCCAGCAGCTTAGATCGAACGCAGGGTTTAACTGAAGCTTTCTTT CASSLDRTQGLTEAFF
TRBJ1-4 14 TRBV30 NA NA TGTGCCTGGAGTGCGGACAGCCATAATGAAAAACTGTTTTTT CAWSADSHNEKLFF
TRBJ2-1 13 TRBV6-1 TRBD2 NA TGTGCCAGCGGACTAGTCCCCCACAATGAGCAGTTCTTC CASGLVPHNEQFF
TRBJ1-3 15 TRBV7-8 NA NA TGTGCCAGCAGCTTCACAGGGATATCTGGAAACACCATATATTTT CASSFTGISGNTIYF
TRBJ2-7 14 TRBV11-1 NA NA TGTGCCAGCAGGATAGAAGGGGCTACCTACGAGCAGTACTTC CASRIEGATYEQYF
TRBJ2-1 15 TRBV5-6 TRBD2 NA TGTGCCAGCAGTGGGGGGCTAGCGGGAGTATTTGAGCAGTTCTTC CASSGGLAGVFEQFF
TRBJ1-1 14 TRBV27 TRBD1 NA TGTGCCAGCAGTCCTCAGACAGGGGGCACTGAAGCTTTCTTT CASSPQTGGTEAFF
TRBJ1-4 11 TRBV7-9 NA NA TGTGCCAGCAGCTTTCGAGTAGAACTGTTTTTT CASSFRVELFF
TRBJ2-1 15 TRBV28 TRBD1 NA TGTGCCAGCAGTGCGAACAGGGGCCAGCACAATGAGCAGTTCTTC CASSANRGQHNEQFF
TRBJ2-1 16 TRBV13 TRBD1 NA TGTGCCAGCGCTCACAGGGGACAAGGGATCGGTAATGAGCAGTTCTTC CASAHRGQGIGNEQFF
TRBJ2-7 15 TRBV7-2 TRBD2 NA TGTGCCAGCAGCTTAGCGGCTAGCGGAACCTACGAGCAGTACTTC CASSLAASGTYEQYF
TRBJ2-2 16 TRBV9 TRBD2 NA TGTGCCAGCAGCGTAGTTAGCGGGAGATATTCCGGGGAGCTGTTTTTT CASSVVSGRYSGELFF
TRBJ1-5 16 TRBV27 TRBD1 NA TGTGCCAGCAGTCAACAGGGGGCAGGTAGCAATCAGCCCCAGCATTTT CASSQQGAGSNQPQHF
TRBJ1-1 17 TRBV19 TRBD1 few TGTGCCAGTAATCCGACCGGAGACAGGGCCTGGAACACTGAAGCTTTCTTT CASNPTGDRAWNTEAFF
TRBJ2-5 14 TRBV6-1 NA NA TGTGCCAGCAGTGAAGCCCTTGAGGTCTGGACCCAGTACTTC CASSEALEVWTQYF
TRBJ2-1 17 TRBV4-2 TRBD2 NA TGTGCCAGCAGCCAAGTGGTAGCGGGACTAGGCTACAATGAGCAGTTCTTC CASSQVVAGLGYNEQFF
TRBJ2-5 16 TRBV28 NA NA TGTGCCAGCAGTTCACCACCCCGGAGTTCGAGGGAGACCCAGTACTTC CASSSPPRSSRETQYF
TRBJ2-7 13 TRBV25-1 NA NA TGTGCCAGCCTCGAAACCGGGGGCTACGAGCAGTACTTC CASLETGGYEQYF
TRBJ2-1 15 TRBV6-1 TRBD2 NA TGTGCCAGCAGTCCGCTAGCGGGAGGGTACAATGAGCAGTTCTTC CASSPLAGGYNEQFF
TRBJ1-1 11 TRBV5-6 NA NA TGTGCCAGCAGCTTGCGTAATGAAGCTTTCTTT CASSLRNEAFF
TRBJ2-7 15 TRBV13 NA once TGTGCCAGCAGCTTAGTTTCCGGGAATCACCACGAGCAGTACTTC CASSLVSGNHHEQYF
TRBJ1-5 16 TRBV7-9 TRBD1 NA TGTGCCAGCAGCAGAGGGACAGGGTCGGGCGGGCAGCCCCAGCATTTT CASSRGTGSGGQPQHF
TRBJ2-1 16 TRBV28 TRBD2 NA TGTGCCAGCAGAGGCCGGACTAGCGGCCTCTACAATGAGCAGTTCTTC CASRGRTSGLYNEQFF
TRBJ2-5 16 TRBV28 TRBD1 NA TGTGCCAGCAGTCCAGGACAGGGCTGGGTTGAAGAGACCCAGTACTTC CASSPGQGWVEETQYF
TRBJ2-2 15 TRBV5-1 NA NA TGCGCCACCTCCCTCTCGGGGGTTCGCACCGGGGAGCTGTTTTTT CATSLSGVRTGELFF
TRBJ1-2 17 TRBV5-4 NA NA TGTGCCAGCAGCCCCGCCCACTACAGGCCTGGAGTCTATGGCTACACCTTC CASSPAHYRPGVYGYTF
TRBJ1-2 13 TRBV5-1 NA NA TGCGCCAGCAGCTCTCGGGACTCCTATGGCTACACCTTC CASSSRDSYGYTF
TRBJ1-2 15 TRBV7-9 NA NA TGTGCCAGCAGCTTACGGGGGACGGGTAACTATGGCTACACCTTC CASSLRGTGNYGYTF
TRBJ2-1 15 TRBV5-1 TRBD1 once TGCGCCAGCAGCTTGGGTTACGGACAGGGAAATGAGCAGTTCTTC CASSLGYGQGNEQFF
TRBJ1-1 15 TRBV7-8 NA NA TGTGCCAGCAGCCAGTGGGGGTCGGGGGACACTGAAGCTTTCTTT CASSQWGSGDTEAFF
TRBJ2-1 14 TRBV19 TRBD1 NA TGTGCCAGTAGTAGCTGGACAGGGTCCCATGAGCAGTTCTTC CASSSWTGSHEQFF
TRBJ2-7 17 TRBV27 NA many TGTGCCAGCAGTTTAAGGGGAAGTAGGGGGAGCCCCTACGAGCAGTACTTC CASSLRGSRGSPYEQYF
TRBJ2-7 15 TRBV4-1 NA NA TGCGCCAGCAGCCAAGTCCAACAGGGGAGGCACGAGCAGTACTTC CASSQVQQGRHEQYF
TRBJ2-7 16 TRBV15 NA NA TGTGCCACCAGCAGAGATCGTCCAGAATACTCCTACGAGCAGTACTTC CATSRDRPEYSYEQYF
TRBJ2-7 15 TRBV9 TRBD1 few TGTGCCAGCAGCGTAGGTAGGACAGGGGGCTCCGAGCAGTACTTC CASSVGRTGGSEQYF
TRBJ2-1 16 TRBV7-9 TRBD2 NA TGTGCCAGCAGCTTCGGGCGGGAGGATTCGGGGAATGAGCAGTTCTTC CASSFGREDSGNEQFF
TRBJ1-2 14 TRBV5-4 TRBD1 NA TGTGCCAGCAGCTTGTGGGACAGGCTCTATGGCTACACCTTC CASSLWDRLYGYTF
TRBJ2-7 16 TRBV27 NA NA TGTGCCAGCAGTTCGATTGACTGGAGGTCCCTCGGCGAGCAGTACTTC CASSSIDWRSLGEQYF
TRBJ2-7 14 TRBV5-1 TRBD1 once TGCGCCAGCAGCGCCGGGACAGGAGCCTACGAGCAGTACTTC CASSAGTGAYEQYF
TRBJ1-1 17 TRBV7-9 TRBD1 NA TGTGCCAGCAGACGGGACAGAGCCCAAATTATGAACACTGAAGCTTTCTTT CASRRDRAQIMNTEAFF
TRBJ2-1 16 TRBV2 NA NA TGTGCCAGCAGTTACTACCGGGGAAATTCCTACAATGAGCAGTTCTTC CASSYYRGNSYNEQFF
TRBJ2-7 14 TRBV5-4 TRBD1 NA TGTGCCAGCAGCTTGACGACAGGGACCTACGAGCAGTACTTC CASSLTTGTYEQYF
TRBJ2-2 15 TRBV10-3 NA NA TGTGCCATCAGTGACCCGGGAACCCTCACCGGGGAGCTGTTTTTT CAISDPGTLTGELFF
TRBJ2-4 16 TRBV27 NA NA TGTGCCAGCAGGCCCAAACAGGGCCCTCCTCGAAACATTCAGTACTTC CASRPKQGPPRNIQYF
TRBJ1-2 12 TRBV28 NA once TGTGCCAGCAGTTTGCTCGGCTATGGCTACACCTTC CASSLLGYGYTF
TRBJ1-5 12 TRBV7-9 NA NA TGTGCCAGCAGCAGCCTAGATCAGCCCCAGCATTTT CASSSLDQPQHF